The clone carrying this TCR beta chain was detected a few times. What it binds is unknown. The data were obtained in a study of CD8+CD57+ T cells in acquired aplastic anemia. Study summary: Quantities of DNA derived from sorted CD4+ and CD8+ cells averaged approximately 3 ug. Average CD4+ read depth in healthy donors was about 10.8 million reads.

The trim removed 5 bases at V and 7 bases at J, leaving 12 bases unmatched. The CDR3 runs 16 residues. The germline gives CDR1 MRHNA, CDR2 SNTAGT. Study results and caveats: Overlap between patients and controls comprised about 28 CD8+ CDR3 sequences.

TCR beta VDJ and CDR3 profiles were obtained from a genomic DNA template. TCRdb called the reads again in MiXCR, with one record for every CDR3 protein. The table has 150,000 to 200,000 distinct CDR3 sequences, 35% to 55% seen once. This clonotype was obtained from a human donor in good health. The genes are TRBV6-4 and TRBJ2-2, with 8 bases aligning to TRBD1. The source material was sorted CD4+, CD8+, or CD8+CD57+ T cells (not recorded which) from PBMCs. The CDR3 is CASSPGQGAFVGELFF. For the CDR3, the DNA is TGTGCCAGCAGTCCCGGGCAGGGGGCGTTTGTCGGGGAGCTGTTTTTT.